Below are 2 T cell receptor beta chains sequenced from a single sample in a study of Graves' ophthalmopathy and Graves' hyperthyroidism. RNA transcripts were the source from which TCR beta CDR3 regions were amplified. After a first-round RT-PCR with HTBI primers, a second-round multiplex PCR was run. A single record per CDR3 protein comes from TCRdb applying MiXCR to the multiplex PCR reads. The data show hundreds of thousands of distinct CDR3 sequences, with about 24% seen just once and 7.1% held by the top ten. Sample: peripheral blood. The receptors originated from a woman aged 18-35 years with stable Graves' hyperthyroidism. Some clones in this sample may be carry-over from other donors' samples.

This chain connects TRBV27 to TRBJ2-7, with D uncertain. This CDR3 region has 14 residues. Per germline, CDR1 MNHEY and CDR2 SMNVEV (reference sequence). V dropped 3 bases and J dropped 4 bases, with 13 bases sitting between them. The CDR3 DNA follows: TGTGCCAGCAGTTTCCAGGCCAAGCAGTACGAGCAGTACTTC. This encodes CASSFQAKQYEQYF.

This clonotype occurred many times. The chain couples TRBV11-1 to TRBJ1-1; D is perhaps TRBD1 (6 bases). Per germline, CDR1 SGHAT and CDR2 FQDESV (reference sequence). The V end was cut by 3 bases, the J end by 0 bases, with 14 bases between. The CDR3 length is 16 residues. Here the CDR3 DNA reads TGTGCCAGCAGCTTCCAAGGGGGGACGGTGAACACTGAAGCTTTCTTT. Translation gives CASSFQGGTVNTEAFF.